This T cell receptor (beta chain) was sequenced during a study of tumor and adjacent non-tumor tissue in lung cancer (dated by TCRdb to 2016 to 2019). General notes on the study: The cohort included around twelve adenocarcinoma, 2 squamous cell carcinoma and 1 small cell lung cancer patients. The approximately 15 patients were aged roughly 30 to 80 years, included ten or so men and 5 women, and had TNM stage I to III disease. Using bulk TCRbeta repertoires from 15 lung cancer patients, the study set lung tumor tissue side by side with matched distant non-tumor lung tissue. In total, sequencing yielded 125,075,908 productive TCRbeta reads, which works out to an average of about 3.9 million reads per sample. TCRbeta CDR3 sequencing was performed on 25 to 30 paired specimens, with one tumor sample and one normal lung sample collected per patient.

To note about this clonotype: It lacks a known antigen. Its ends do not fully match the called genes, so a read error is possible.

The CDR3, cysteine through phenylalanine, is 11 amino acids long. CDR3 DNA is the only sequence kept; it has 33 bases, read in frame from the first base. Based on the germline V gene, the CDR1 and CDR2 sequences are SGHAT and FQNNGV. Libraries came from multiplex PCR. TCRdb names Illumina HiSeq 2500 as the instrument used. TCRbeta libraries were constructed through three rounds of nested PCR with primers (Table S4) according to protocols modified from ARM-PCR. Before sequencing, PCR products of 200-500 bp were cut from the gel and purified using the QIAquick gel extraction kit. The study's own analysis went as follows. Reads were cleaned with Trimmomatic, merged with FLASH into complete CDR3 sequences, and assigned to V(D)J germline segments with MiTCR. VDJtools was used to compute clonal diversity as the inverse Simpson's index. In-frame sequences lacking a premature stop codon were counted as productive reads. The public reads were quality trimmed at Q25 with fastp and then assembled into clones with MiXCR by TCRdb, keeping productive beta chains. A single entry per CDR3 protein holds the most common genes and DNA from its merged rows. Here the V and J calls rest on TCRdb's processing, not on the authors' analysis. Counted in this sample were 77,000 or so distinct CDR3 sequences; less than 85% of them appeared once. The ten top clones hold approximately 40% of the sample.

Bulk unsorted tissue served as the source for RNA extraction, and RNA quality was assessed using a NanoDrop ND-1000 and an Agilent 2100. Normal lung samples were distant non-tumor tissue taken more than 3 cm from the tumor edge. All donors had newly diagnosed lung cancer, had not received prior chemotherapy, and were admitted for thoracic surgery in China between August and November 2014. Anyone who had undergone radiotherapy or chemotherapy before, or who had another cancer at the same time, was left out of the study. Pieces of surgical tissue measuring roughly 1-2.2 cm3 were kept in RNAlater solution and stored at -80 degrees C until use. Results the study describes overall, beyond this receptor: A significantly larger cumulative share of the repertoire was made up by the top 100 clones in normal lung than in tumor tissue. Significantly higher TCR diversity was found in younger patients, and higher tumor TCR diversity was associated with shorter overall and disease-free survival. Neither the sequencing platform nor unique molecular identifiers are mentioned in the methods. Because peripheral blood was not sequenced, blood TCRbeta repertoires in the lung cancer patients of the study were not examined. TCR diversity (inverse Simpson) was significantly higher in tumor than in normal lung tissue (roughly 430 vs 170, P = 0.0075, Mann-Whitney U test). Only about 14 patients were in the cohort, and the authors stated that larger samples and more detailed clinical data are needed.

The sample was distant non-tumor lung tissue. The chain is made from TRBV11-2 and TRBJ1-1; possibly the D gene is TRBD1, per 5 matching bases. This TCR came from a man between 65 and 85 years old with non-small cell lung cancer. The bases read TGTGCTAGCACCATGGTGGACAAAGCTTTCTTT. Translated, it gives CASTMVDKAFF. Extended through the reference TRBV11-2 and TRBJ1-1 proteins, this CDR3 yields the full variable domain: EAGVAQSPRYKIIEKRQSVAFWCNPISGHATLYWYQQILGQGPKLLIQFQNNGVVDDSQLPKDRFSAERLKGVDSTLKIQPAKLEDSAVYLCASTMVDKAFFGQGTRLTVV.